The subject of this entry is one T cell receptor beta chain. CDR1 is MDHEN and CDR2 is SYDVKM in the germline V gene. Trimming stripped 2 bases from V and 4 bases from J, with 6 bases between. The CDR3 has 13 residues. It was cDNA, reverse transcribed from extracted RNA, that served as the sequencing template. The assay was immunoSEQ multiplex PCR, and TCRdb's table has in-frame clones only and misses some. The sample contains some 200,000 clones, 55% to 70% of which appear only once. The treatment is: oral pan-JAK inhibitor, 5-10 mg twice daily. The data belong to a study of CD8+ T cells in alopecia areata.

Sequencing used CD4+ T cells sorted from blood, obtained at week 4, from a patient treated with tofacitinib. The origin of this receptor is a human donor with alopecia areata. The rearrangement links TRBV28 to TRBJ1-3; no reliable D call. The CDR3 DNA follows: TGTGCCAGCAGTTTACGATCGGGAAACACCATATATTTT. The encoded protein is CASSLRSGNTIYF.